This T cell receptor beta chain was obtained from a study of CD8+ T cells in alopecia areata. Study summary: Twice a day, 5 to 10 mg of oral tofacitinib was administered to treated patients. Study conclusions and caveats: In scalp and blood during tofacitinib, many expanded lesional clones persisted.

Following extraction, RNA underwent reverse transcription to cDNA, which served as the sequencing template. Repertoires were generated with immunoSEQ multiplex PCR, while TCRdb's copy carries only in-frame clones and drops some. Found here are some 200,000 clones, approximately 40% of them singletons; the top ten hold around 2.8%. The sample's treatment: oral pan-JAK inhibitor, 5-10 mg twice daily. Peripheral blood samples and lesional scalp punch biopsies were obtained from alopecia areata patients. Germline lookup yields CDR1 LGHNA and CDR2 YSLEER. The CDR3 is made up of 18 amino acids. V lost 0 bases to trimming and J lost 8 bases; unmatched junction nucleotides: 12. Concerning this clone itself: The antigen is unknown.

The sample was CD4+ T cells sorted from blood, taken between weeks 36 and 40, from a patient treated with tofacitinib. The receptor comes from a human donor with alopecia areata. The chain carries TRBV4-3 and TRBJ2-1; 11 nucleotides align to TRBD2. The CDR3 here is CASSQDPTSGSWADEQFF. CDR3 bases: TGCGCCAGCAGCCAAGATCCAACTAGCGGGAGTTGGGCCGATGAGCAGTTCTTC.